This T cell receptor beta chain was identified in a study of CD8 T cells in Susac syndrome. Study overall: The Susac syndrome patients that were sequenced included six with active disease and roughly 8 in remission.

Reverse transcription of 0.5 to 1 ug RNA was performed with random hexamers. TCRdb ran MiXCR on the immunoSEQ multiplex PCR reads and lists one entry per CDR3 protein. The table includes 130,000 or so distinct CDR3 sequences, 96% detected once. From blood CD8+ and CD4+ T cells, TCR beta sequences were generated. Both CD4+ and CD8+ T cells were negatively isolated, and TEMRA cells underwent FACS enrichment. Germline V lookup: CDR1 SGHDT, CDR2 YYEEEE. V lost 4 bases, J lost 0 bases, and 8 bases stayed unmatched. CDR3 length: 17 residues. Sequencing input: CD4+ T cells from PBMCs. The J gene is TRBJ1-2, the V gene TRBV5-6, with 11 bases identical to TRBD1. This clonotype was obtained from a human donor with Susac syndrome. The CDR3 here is CASSAPGTGGTNYGYTF. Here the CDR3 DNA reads TGTGCCAGCAGCGCCCCCGGGACAGGGGGTACTAACTATGGCTACACCTTC.